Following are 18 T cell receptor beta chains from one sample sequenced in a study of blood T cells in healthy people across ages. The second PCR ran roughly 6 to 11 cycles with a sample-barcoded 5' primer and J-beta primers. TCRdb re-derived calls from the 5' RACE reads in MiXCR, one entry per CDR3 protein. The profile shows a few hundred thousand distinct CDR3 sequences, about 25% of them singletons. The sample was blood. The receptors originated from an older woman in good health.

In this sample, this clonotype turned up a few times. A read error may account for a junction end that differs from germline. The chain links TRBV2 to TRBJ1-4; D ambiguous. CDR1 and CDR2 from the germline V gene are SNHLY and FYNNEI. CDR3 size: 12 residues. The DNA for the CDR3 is TGTGCCAGCTTTCTGGCAGGCGAAAAGCTGTTTTTT. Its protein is CASFLAGEKLFF.

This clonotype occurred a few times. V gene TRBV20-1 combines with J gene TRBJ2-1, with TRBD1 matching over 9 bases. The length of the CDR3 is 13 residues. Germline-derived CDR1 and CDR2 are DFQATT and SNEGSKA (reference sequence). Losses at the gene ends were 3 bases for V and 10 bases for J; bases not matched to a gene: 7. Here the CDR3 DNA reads TGCAGTGCTAGGAGGACAGGGGTCAACGAGCAGTTCTTC. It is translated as CSARRTGVNEQFF.

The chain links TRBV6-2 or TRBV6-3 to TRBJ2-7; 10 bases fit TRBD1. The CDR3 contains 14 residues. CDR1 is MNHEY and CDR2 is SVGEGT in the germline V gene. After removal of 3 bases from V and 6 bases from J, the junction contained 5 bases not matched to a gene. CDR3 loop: CASSYRQGAFEQYF. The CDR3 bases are TGTGCCAGCAGTTATCGACAGGGGGCATTCGAGCAGTACTTC.

As DNA, the CDR3 is TGTGCCAGCTCACATGTCGGGGACAGGGGGCTTAATGAGCAGTTCTTC. The encoded protein is CASSHVGDRGLNEQFF. The rearrangement links TRBV18 to TRBJ2-5, with 12 bases lining up with TRBD1. The last part of the DNA fits TRBJ2-1 better; the J call may be wrong. Germline CDR1 KGHSH, CDR2 LQKENI. The CDR3 runs 16 residues.

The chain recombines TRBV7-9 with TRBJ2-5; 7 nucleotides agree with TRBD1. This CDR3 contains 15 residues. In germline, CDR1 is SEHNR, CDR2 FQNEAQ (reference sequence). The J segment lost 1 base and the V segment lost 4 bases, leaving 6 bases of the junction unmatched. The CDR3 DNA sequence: TGTGCCAGCAGCTGGGCCCGGGACAGCCAAGAGACCCAGTACTTC. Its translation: CASSWARDSQETQYF.

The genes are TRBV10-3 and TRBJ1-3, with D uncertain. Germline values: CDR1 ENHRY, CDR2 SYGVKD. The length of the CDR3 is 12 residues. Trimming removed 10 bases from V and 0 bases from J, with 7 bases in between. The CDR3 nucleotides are TGTGCCACCCAGAGCTCTGGAAACACCATATATTTT. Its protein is CATQSSGNTIYF.

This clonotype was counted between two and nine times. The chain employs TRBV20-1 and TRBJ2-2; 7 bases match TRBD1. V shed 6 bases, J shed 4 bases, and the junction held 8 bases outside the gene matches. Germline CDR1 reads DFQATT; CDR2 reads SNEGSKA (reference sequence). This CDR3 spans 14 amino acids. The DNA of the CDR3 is TGCAGTGCCCGACAGGGTGTTGGCACCGGGGAGCTGTTTTTT. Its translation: CSARQGVGTGELFF.

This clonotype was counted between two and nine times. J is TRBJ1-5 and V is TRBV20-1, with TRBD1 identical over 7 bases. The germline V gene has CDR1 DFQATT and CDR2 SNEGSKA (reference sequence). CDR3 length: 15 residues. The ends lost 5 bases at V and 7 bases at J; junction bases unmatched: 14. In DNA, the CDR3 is TGCAGTGCTGGGGGGCAGACAGGGTCTTACCAGCCCCAGCATTTT. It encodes CSAGGQTGSYQPQHF.

Here the CDR3 reads CASSSLGPENTEAFF. Here the CDR3 DNA reads TGCGCCAGCAGCAGCCTGGGACCGGAGAACACTGAAGCTTTCTTT. The chain recombines TRBV5-1 with TRBJ1-1; a weak D match, TRBD1 (5 bases). Germline CDR1 is SGHRS and CDR2 is YFSETQ. The length of the CDR3 is 15 residues. The ends were cut back, 4 bases at V and 1 base at J, with 14 bases in the middle. The full variable domain, with the rest looked up from reference TRBV5-1 and TRBJ1-1, is KAGVTQTPRYLIKTRGQQVTLSCSPISGHRSVSWYQQTPGQGLQFLFEYFSETQRNKGNFPGRFSGRQFSNSRSEMNVSTLELGDSALYLCASSSLGPENTEAFFGQGTRLTVV.

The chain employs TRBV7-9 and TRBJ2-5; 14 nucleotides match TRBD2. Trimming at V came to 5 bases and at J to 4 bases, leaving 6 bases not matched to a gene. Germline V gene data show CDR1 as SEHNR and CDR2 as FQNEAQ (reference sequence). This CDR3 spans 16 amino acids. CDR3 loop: CASSLHGLAGGETQYF. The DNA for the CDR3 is TGTGCCAGCAGCCTACACGGACTAGCGGGGGGAGAGACCCAGTACTTC.

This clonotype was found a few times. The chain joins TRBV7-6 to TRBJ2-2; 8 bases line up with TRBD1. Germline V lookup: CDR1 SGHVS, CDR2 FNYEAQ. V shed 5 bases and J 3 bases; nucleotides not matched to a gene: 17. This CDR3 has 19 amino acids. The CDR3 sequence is CASSPAPLWTGMDTGELFF. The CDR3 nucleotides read TGTGCCAGCAGCCCTGCGCCTCTCTGGACAGGGATGGACACCGGGGAGCTGTTTTTT.

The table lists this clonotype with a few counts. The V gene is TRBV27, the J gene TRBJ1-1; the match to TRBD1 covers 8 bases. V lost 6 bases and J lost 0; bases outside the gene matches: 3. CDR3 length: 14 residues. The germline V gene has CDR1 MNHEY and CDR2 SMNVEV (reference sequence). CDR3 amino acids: CASRTTGVNTEAFF. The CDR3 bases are TGTGCCAGCAGAACGACAGGGGTGAACACTGAAGCTTTCTTT.

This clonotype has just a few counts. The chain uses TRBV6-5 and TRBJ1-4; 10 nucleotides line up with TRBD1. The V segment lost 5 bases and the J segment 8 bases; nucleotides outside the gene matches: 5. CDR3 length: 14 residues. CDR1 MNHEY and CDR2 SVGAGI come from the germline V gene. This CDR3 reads CASSDRGQNEKLFF. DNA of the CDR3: TGTGCCAGCAGTGACAGGGGGCAGAACGAAAAACTGTTTTTT.

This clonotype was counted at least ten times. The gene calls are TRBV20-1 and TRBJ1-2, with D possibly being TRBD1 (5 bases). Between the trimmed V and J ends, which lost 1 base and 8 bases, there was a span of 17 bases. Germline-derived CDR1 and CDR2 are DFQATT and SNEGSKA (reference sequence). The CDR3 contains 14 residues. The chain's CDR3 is CSARAGGTSRGYTF. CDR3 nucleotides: TGCAGTGCTAGAGCGGGTGGGACCTCCAGAGGCTACACCTTC.

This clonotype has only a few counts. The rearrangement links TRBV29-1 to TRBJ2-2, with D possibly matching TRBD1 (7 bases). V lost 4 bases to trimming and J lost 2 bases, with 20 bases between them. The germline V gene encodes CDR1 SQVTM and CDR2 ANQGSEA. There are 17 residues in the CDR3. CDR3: CSVGGDQGGRNTGELFF. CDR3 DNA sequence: TGCAGCGTTGGGGGGGATCAGGGGGGAAGAAACACCGGGGAGCTGTTTTTT.

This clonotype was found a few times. CDR3 coding DNA: TGCAGTGCTGGAATGGGGGGGTCCTCTGGGGCCAACGTCCTGACTTTC. This sequence encodes CSAGMGGSSGANVLTF. The chain links TRBV20-1 to TRBJ2-6, with 7 bases that match TRBD2. The J segment lost 0 bases and the V segment lost 5 bases, leaving 7 bases of the junction unmatched. Germline V gives CDR1 DFQATT, CDR2 SNEGSKA (reference sequence). The CDR3 length is 16 residues.

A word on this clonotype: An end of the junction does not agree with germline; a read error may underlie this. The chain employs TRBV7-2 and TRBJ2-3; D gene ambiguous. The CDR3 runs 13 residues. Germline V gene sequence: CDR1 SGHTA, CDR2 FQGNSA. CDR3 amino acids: CASSPPGSDTRYF. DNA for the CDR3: TGTGCCAGCAGTCCCCCCGGGTCAGATACGCGGTATTTT.

The CDR3 here is CSASRRGLEGEQFF. Written as DNA, the CDR3 is TGCAGTGCTAGTAGGAGGGGGCTTGAGGGTGAGCAGTTCTTC. The rearrangement uses TRBV20-1 and TRBJ2-5; D may be TRBD1 (7 bases). The closer fit of TRBJ2-1 to the DNA end suggests the J call may be wrong. CDR1 and CDR2 (germline): DFQATT, SNEGSKA (reference sequence). The CDR3 runs 14 residues.